These T cell receptor beta chains were read from a single sample in a study of neurological immune-mediated disorders. TCRdb analysed the 5' RACE reads with MiXCR anew, one entry per CDR3 protein. The sample records fewer than 40,000 distinct CDR3 sequences, 10% to 15% being singletons. Sequencing used PBMCs. These receptors were taken from a woman aged 40 to 49 in good health. The CDR3 runs from the conserved cysteine through the conserved F or W. The D gene is left open where the match is weak. Clone size, where shown, is once, few, many, or a class for clones that have expanded.

CDR3 DNA	CDR3 protein	V gene	J gene	D gene	CDR3 length	clone size
TGTGCCAGCAGTTTTATAGGGGACGATAATTCACCCCTCCACTTT	CASSFIGDDNSPLHF	TRBV12-3/TRBV12-4	TRBJ1-6	-	15	few
TGTGCCAGCAGCCCTGACAGGAGGCAAGAGACCCAGTACTTC	CASSPDRRQETQYF	TRBV6-5	TRBJ2-5	-	14	many
TGTGCCAGCAGTTTCACAGCCATGAACACTGAAGCTTTCTTT	CASSFTAMNTEAFF	TRBV12-3/TRBV12-4	TRBJ1-1	-	14	many
TGTGCCAGTAGTAACCCGGATTCCTACGAGCAGTACTTC	CASSNPDSYEQYF	TRBV19	TRBJ2-7	-	13	many
TGTGCCAGCAGCCGCCTAGCGGGAGATGGCTACGAGCAGTACTTC	CASSRLAGDGYEQYF	TRBV13	TRBJ2-7	TRBD2	15	many
TGCAGCCGCCTCGGGACAGGTAGTGAGCAGTTCTTC	CSRLGTGSEQFF	TRBV20-1	TRBJ2-1	TRBD1	12	many
TGTGCCAGCAGTTTTGGTCAGCCCCAGCATTTT	CASSFGQPQHF	TRBV27	TRBJ1-5	-	11	-
TGTGCCAGCAGCCAAGGACAGGGCCATCAGCCCCAGCATTTT	CASSQGQGHQPQHF	TRBV2	TRBJ1-5	TRBD1	14	many
TGTGCCAGCAGCCCTTATAGGGGGCCTAGCACAGATACGCAGTATTTT	CASSPYRGPSTDTQYF	TRBV7-2	TRBJ2-3	TRBD1	16	many
TGCGCCAGCAGCCTAACGCCCAGGGGGCTGGATGAAGCTTTCTTT	CASSLTPRGLDEAFF	TRBV4-1	TRBJ1-1	TRBD1	15	many
TGTGCCAGCAGCTCGGGACTAGCGGGGGTTACGCAGTATTTT	CASSSGLAGVTQYF	TRBV7-3	TRBJ2-3	TRBD2	14	-